The 18 T cell receptor beta chains presented below share a single source sample, sequenced in a study of cytomegalovirus exposure and HLA in healthy donors. It was with 60 Vbeta and 13 Jbeta primers that the PCR ran. Sequencing used immunoSEQ multiplex PCR; TCRdb keeps in-frame clones, though not all of them. Here the sample spans over 150,000 clones, around 80% being singletons. The source material was PBMCs. These receptors were collected from a woman aged 55-69 years in good health and CMV-seropositive.

The V and J genes are TRBV2 and TRBJ2-1, with 9 bases lining up with TRBD2. V lost 7 bases, J lost 4 bases, and 20 bases stayed unmatched. This CDR3 is built from 19 residues. The germline V gene encodes CDR1 SNHLY and CDR2 FYNNEI. The CDR3 reads CASTFRGPGLAFIYNEQFF. The CDR3 DNA sequence: TGTGCCAGCACATTTCGCGGCCCGGGACTAGCTTTTATTTACAATGAGCAGTTCTTC.

The chain carries TRBV2 and TRBJ2-2; D might be TRBD1 (6 bases). Germline CDR1 and CDR2: SNHLY and FYNNEI. V was cut by 0 bases and J by 1 base, with 12 bases left in between. The CDR3 runs to 17 residues. CDR3 loop: CASSEAWVRGNTGELFF. The CDR3 bases are TGTGCCAGCAGTGAAGCGTGGGTCAGGGGGAACACCGGGGAGCTGTTTTTT. The full variable domain, in which reference TRBV2 and TRBJ2-2 provide the parts outside the CDR3, is EPEVTQTPSHQVTQMGQEVILRCVPISNHLYFYWYRQILGQKVEFLVSFYNNEISEKSEIFDDQFSVERPDGSNFTLKIRSTKLEDSAMYFCASSEAWVRGNTGELFFGEGSRLTVL.

The chain couples TRBV19 to TRBJ1-2; 7 bases are shared with TRBD1. This CDR3 spans 14 amino acids. Germline V gene data show CDR1 as LNHDA and CDR2 as SQIVND (reference sequence). Losses at the gene ends were 7 bases for V and 6 bases for J; bases not matched to a gene: 11. CDR3 region: CASTDQGQGDGYTF. The CDR3 DNA reads TGTGCCAGTACCGATCAAGGGCAGGGGGATGGCTACACCTTC.

The chain uses TRBV7-2 and TRBJ2-7; 9 bases are a match to TRBD1. Germline trimming cut 6 bases from V and 5 bases from J; bases unmatched to any gene: 5. Germline V gene sequence: CDR1 SGHTA, CDR2 FQGNSA. The CDR3 contains 13 residues. CDR3 DNA sequence: TGTGCCAGCAGTTCTGGACAGGGGAACGAGCAGTACTTC. It translates to CASSSGQGNEQYF.

The V and J genes are TRBV5-1 and TRBJ2-7; 10 positions agree with TRBD1. This CDR3 has 15 amino acids. CDR1 and CDR2 from the germline V gene are SGHRS and YFSETQ. The J segment lost 1 base and the V segment lost 4 bases, leaving 5 bases of the junction unmatched. CDR3 residues: CASSTGQGGSYEQYF. The CDR3 nucleotides are TGCGCCAGCAGCACCGGACAGGGGGGGTCCTACGAGCAGTACTTC.

The chain employs TRBV19 and TRBJ2-3; 7 nucleotides match TRBD1. Germline assignment: CDR1 LNHDA and CDR2 SQIVND (reference sequence). The length of the CDR3 is 16 residues. J gave up 6 bases and V 9 bases, and 18 bases lay outside the gene matches. CDR3 region: CASNTPRQGEKDTQYF. CDR3 DNA sequence: TGTGCCAGCAACACTCCGCGACAGGGTGAAAAGGATACGCAGTATTTT.

The genes are TRBV7-2 and TRBJ1-1, with TRBD1 matching over 12 bases. With 4 bases clipped from V and 1 base from J, the junction kept 4 bases outside the gene matches. Per germline, CDR1 SGHTA and CDR2 FQGNSA. The CDR3 sequence is 16 residues long. The CDR3 nucleotides read TGTGCCAGCAGCTCGGGGACAGGGGGCCGGAACACTGAAGCTTTCTTT. Translating gives CASSSGTGGRNTEAFF.

The chain joins TRBV7-9 to TRBJ2-7; 7 nucleotides agree with TRBD2. The trim removed 5 bases at V and 3 bases at J, leaving 10 bases unmatched. The CDR3 is 15 amino acids. Per the germline V gene, CDR1 is SEHNR and CDR2 is FQNEAQ (reference sequence). DNA for the CDR3: TGTGCCAGCAGCCCGGAGAGCGGGGACGGCTACGAGCAGTACTTC. It encodes CASSPESGDGYEQYF.

V gene TRBV5-5 combines with J gene TRBJ2-3; D unresolved. The V end lost 0 bases, the J end lost 2 bases, and 10 bases lay between the germline ends. The CDR3 contains 15 residues. CDR1 SGHKS and CDR2 YYEKEE come from the germline V gene (reference sequence). The CDR3 nucleotides are TGTGCCAGCAGCTTGGTCCCTAGAAACACAGATACGCAGTATTTT. It specifies CASSLVPRNTDTQYF. Looking up the rest from reference TRBV5-5 and TRBJ2-3 gives the full variable domain: DAGVTQSPTHLIKTRGQQVTLRCSPISGHKSVSWYQQVLGQGPQFIFQYYEKEERGRGNFPDRFSARQFPNYSSELNVNALLLGDSALYLCASSLVPRNTDTQYFGPGTRLTVL.

The chain employs TRBV6-6 and TRBJ2-5; TRBD2 might be the D (6 bases). The CDR3 consists of 14 residues. Trimming removed 5 bases at V and 4 bases at J, with 14 bases between. CDR1 is MNHNY, CDR2 SVGAGI, per germline (reference sequence). Here the CDR3 DNA reads TGTGCCAGCAGTACAAGGAGGGAAACAGAGACCCAGTACTTC. Encoded protein: CASSTRRETETQYF.

In nucleotides, the CDR3 is TGTGCCAGCAGCTTAGCGGTCGGGACAGGGGGCACTGAAGCTTTCTTT. This codes for CASSLAVGTGGTEAFF. The V and J genes are TRBV7-9 and TRBJ1-1; 11 bases align to TRBD1. After removal of 0 bases from V and 4 bases from J, the junction contained 4 bases not matched to a gene. Germline lookup yields CDR1 SEHNR and CDR2 FQNEAQ (reference sequence). This CDR3 region has 16 residues.

V and J are TRBV28 and TRBJ1-5, with D possibly being TRBD1 (5 bases). There are 16 residues in the CDR3. The germline CDR1 and CDR2 sequences are MDHEN and SYDVKM. Trimming shortened V by 8 bases and J by 2 bases, and 19 bases separated the two germline ends. CDR3 sequence: CASLVGGSQGNQPQHF. The CDR3 DNA reads as TGTGCCAGCTTGGTCGGGGGTAGTCAAGGCAATCAGCCCCAGCATTTT.

This clone was observed a handful of times. The rearrangement uses TRBV5-4 and TRBJ2-3, with a possible D match to TRBD1 (6 bases). The CDR3 consists of 19 residues. Germline V gene sequence: CDR1 SGHNT, CDR2 YYREEE (reference sequence). The V end lost 4 bases, the J end lost 1 base, and 25 bases lay between the germline ends. CDR3 sequence reads: CASSQFRQVFGARTDTQYF. The CDR3, as DNA: TGTGCCAGCAGCCAGTTTAGACAGGTCTTCGGCGCTCGCACAGATACGCAGTATTTT.

In its sample, this clone was seen a few times. The junction and the germline gene differ at one end; a read error may be behind it. V gene TRBV29-1 combines with J gene TRBJ2-5; 8 bases line up with TRBD1. The CDR3 extends over 13 amino acids. CDR1 is SQVTM, CDR2 ANQGSEA, per germline. The CDR3 nucleotides are TGCAGCGTTGGGGGAACAGGGGGTGAGATCCAGTACTTC. Amino acids: CSVGGTGGEIQYF.

This rearrangement joins TRBV18 to TRBJ2-7; 7 bases are a match to TRBD2. This CDR3 comprises 15 residues. CDR1 and CDR2 from the germline V gene are KGHSH and LQKENI. V was pared by 4 bases and J by 0 bases, with 6 bases of the junction left unmatched. This CDR3 is CASSLSGTNSYEQYF. CDR3 coding DNA: TGTGCCAGCTCACTTTCCGGGACTAACTCCTACGAGCAGTACTTC.

This chain links TRBV18 with TRBJ2-3, with D perhaps matching TRBD2 (6 bases). Trimming shortened V by 1 base and J by 0 bases, and 8 bases separated the two germline ends. The germline V gene encodes CDR1 KGHSH and CDR2 LQKENI. This CDR3 comprises 15 residues. CDR3 DNA: TGTGCCAGCTCACCACTAGCGGATAGCACAGATACGCAGTATTTT. Encoded protein: CASSPLADSTDTQYF.

This chain connects TRBV10-3 to TRBJ2-5; TRBD1 agrees at 7 bases. Germline CDR1 is ENHRY and CDR2 is SYGVKD. This CDR3 is 15 amino acids long. Trimming at V came to 6 bases and at J to 4 bases, leaving 11 bases not matched to a gene. CDR3 sequence reads: CAISDPDRAPETQYF. The CDR3 DNA reads TGTGCCATCAGCGACCCTGACAGGGCACCAGAGACCCAGTACTTC.

The table lists this clone with a few counts. J is TRBJ1-2 and V is TRBV30; 9 nucleotides match TRBD1. There are 14 residues in the CDR3. Per germline, CDR1 GTSNPN and CDR2 SVGIG (reference sequence). Trimming at V came to 3 bases and at J to 4 bases, leaving 6 bases not matched to a gene. CDR3 loop: CAWSGDRASYGYTF. DNA of the CDR3: TGTGCCTGGAGCGGGGACAGGGCAAGCTATGGCTACACCTTC.